The 29 T cell receptor beta chains below all came from one sample that was sequenced in a study of blood T cell repertoires in COVID-19. The data were produced by immunoSEQ multiplex PCR, yet TCRdb's version contains in-frame clones alone and is incomplete. This repertoire shows around 100,000 clones, approximately 80% found once; its top ten account for roughly 24%. The sequenced sample consisted of peripheral blood. All receptors come from a human donor in a cohort sampled during active COVID-19.

This clone was observed a single time. The V and J genes are TRBV3-1 (or the pseudogene TRBV3-2) and TRBJ2-5, with D possibly matching TRBD2 (7 bases). The germline V gene encodes CDR1 LGHDT and CDR2 YNNKEL (reference sequence). V was trimmed by 0 bases and J by 1 base, leaving 12 bases between them. The length of the CDR3 is 16 residues. CDR3 sequence: CASSQEGGATQETQYF. DNA of the CDR3: TGTGCCAGCAGCCAAGAGGGGGGGGCAACCCAAGAGACCCAGTACTTC.

The genes are TRBV19 and TRBJ1-4; D remains ambiguous. Germline V gene data show CDR1 as LNHDA and CDR2 as SQIVND (reference sequence). This CDR3 has 14 residues. Deletions cut 4 bases from V and 8 bases from J, with 14 bases between. CDR3 bases: TGTGCCAGTAGTAACGGGTCGCCCGGGGAAAAACTGTTTTTT. Its protein is CASSNGSPGEKLFF.

The chain has TRBV4-1 and TRBJ2-1; 8 bases are a match to TRBD1. The CDR3 length is 17 residues. Germline values: CDR1 MGHRA, CDR2 YSYEKL. V gave up 3 bases and J gave up 4 bases; unmatched junction bases: 11. CDR3 coding DNA: TGCGCCAGCAGCCAGGGACCTAGGACAGGGATTTACAATGAGCAGTTCTTC. This sequence encodes CASSQGPRTGIYNEQFF.

The chain carries TRBV7-9 and TRBJ1-6; TRBD1 matches at 7 bases. J gave up 8 bases and V 5 bases, and 6 bases lay outside the gene matches. The CDR3 covers 14 residues. From germline, CDR1 is SEHNR and CDR2 FQNEAQ (reference sequence). The DNA for the CDR3 is TGTGCCAGCAGCCATCGACAGGGAGATTCACCCCTCCACTTT. This sequence encodes CASSHRQGDSPLHF.

This clone was seen only a few times. The V gene is TRBV11-2, the J gene TRBJ2-7, with D possibly matching TRBD1 (6 bases). Deletions cut 6 bases from V and 0 bases from J, with 15 bases between. Germline CDR1 and CDR2: SGHAT and FQNNGV. This CDR3 is built from 15 residues. CDR3 in DNA: TGTGCCAGCAGAGACGCCAGGGGTCGCTCCTACGAGCAGTACTTC. Its translation is CASRDARGRSYEQYF.

J is TRBJ2-7 and V is TRBV15; D perhaps matches TRBD2 (6 bases). Trimming took 1 base from V and 3 from J, leaving 19 bases between them. This CDR3 region has 17 residues. Germline V gene lookup returns CDR1 LNHNV and CDR2 YYDKDF (reference sequence). The CDR3 DNA is TGTGCCACCAGCAGAGGGGCATTCGGAGGGGAGAGCTACGAGCAGTACTTC. Translating it yields CATSRGAFGGESYEQYF.

About this clone: One end of the junction fails to match germline, which may point to a read error. This chain uses TRBV7-2 with TRBJ2-1; 10 bases agree with TRBD2. This CDR3 region has 15 residues. CDR1 and CDR2 (germline): SGHTA, FQGNSA. The CDR3 loop reads CASSLAGAKVQEQFF. The CDR3 region has the DNA TGTGCCAGCAGCCTAGCGGGGGCGAAAGTTCAGGAGCAGTTCTTC.

The V call is TRBV10-1, the J call TRBJ2-1; TRBD2 aligns across 9 bases. The CDR3 has 16 residues. V lost 7 bases and J lost 4; bases outside the gene matches: 11. CDR1 and CDR2 (germline): WNHNN, SYGVQD (reference sequence). In DNA form, the CDR3 reads TGCGCCAGCACCATGAAGCCTAGCGGGGCATACAATGAGCAGTTCTTC. Protein: CASTMKPSGAYNEQFF.

The chain uses TRBV18 and TRBJ1-5; 10 bases map to TRBD1. J lost 5 bases, V lost 6 bases, and 4 bases had no gene match. CDR1 and CDR2 (germline): KGHSH, LQKENI. This CDR3 contains 14 residues. The CDR3 here is CASSQGQGHQPQHF. The DNA of the CDR3 is TGTGCCAGCTCCCAGGGACAGGGGCATCAGCCCCAGCATTTT.

The chain couples TRBV27 to TRBJ2-1; 7 bases line up with TRBD2. Germline-derived CDR1 and CDR2 are MNHEY and SMNVEV (reference sequence). The junction had 8 bases not matched to a gene; V was cut back by 4 bases and J by 5 bases. This CDR3 contains 15 residues. The CDR3 here is CASSWSTSPNNEQFF. CDR3 in DNA: TGTGCCAGCAGTTGGTCGACTAGCCCCAACAATGAGCAGTTCTTC.

The chain carries TRBV6-6 and TRBJ1-1, with D maybe TRBD1 (5 bases). CDR3 length: 13 amino acids. V was clipped by 5 bases and J by 0 bases, with 7 bases between them. Per germline, CDR1 MNHNY and CDR2 SVGAGI (reference sequence). CDR3 region: CASSDSLNTEAFF. In DNA, the CDR3 is TGTGCCAGCAGTGACAGCTTGAACACTGAAGCTTTCTTT.

The rearrangement joins TRBV5-1 to TRBJ1-1; 12 bases align to TRBD1. The trim removed 9 bases at V and 0 bases at J, leaving 9 bases unmatched. Looked up from germline, CDR1 is SGHRS and CDR2 is YFSETQ. The CDR3 consists of 16 residues. The CDR3 here is CAIPGQGALMNTEAFF. Here the CDR3 DNA reads TGCGCCATTCCGGGACAGGGGGCTCTGATGAACACTGAAGCTTTCTTT.

The CDR3 spells CAISVELVQETQYF. The DNA of the CDR3 is TGTGCCATCAGTGTAGAACTAGTCCAAGAGACCCAGTACTTC. J is TRBJ2-5 and V is TRBV10-3; D may be TRBD2 (5 bases). The CDR3 is made up of 14 amino acids. Germline lookup yields CDR1 ENHRY and CDR2 SYGVKD. The germline V and J ends were trimmed by 4 bases and 1 base, with 10 bases remaining between them.

This clone was observed a single time. This CDR3 is CASSLEGQGAFYGYTF. CDR3 coding DNA: TGCGCCAGCAGCTTGGAGGGGCAGGGGGCGTTTTATGGCTACACCTTC. The gene calls are TRBV5-1 and TRBJ1-2; 8 nucleotides match TRBD1. V lost 0 bases and J lost 5; bases outside the gene matches: 9. CDR1 is SGHRS, CDR2 YFSETQ, per germline. The CDR3 contains 16 residues.

This clone was seen only a few times. The rearrangement uses TRBV6-2 or TRBV6-3 and TRBJ1-1; D is perhaps TRBD1 (5 bases). V dropped 5 bases and J dropped 1 base, with 5 bases sitting between them. Germline CDR1 reads MNHEY; CDR2 reads SVGEGT. The CDR3 extends over 12 amino acids. Here the CDR3 reads CASSRGNTEAFF. The CDR3 DNA follows: TGTGCCAGCAGTAGGGGGAACACTGAAGCTTTCTTT.

CDR3 in DNA: TGTGCCAGCAGCCAAGGACCTATTAGGACAGTGCCCCACCTCTATGGCTACACCTTC. It translates to CASSQGPIRTVPHLYGYTF. This chain links TRBV3-1 (or the pseudogene TRBV3-2) with TRBJ1-2; D possibly corresponds to TRBD1 (6 bases). The CDR3 length is 19 residues. Germline CDR1 reads LGHDT; CDR2 reads YNNKEL (reference sequence). With 1 base removed from V and 4 bases from J, the gap between germline ends came to 25 bases.

The CDR3 is CASSEEELAGVDEQFF. Written as DNA, the CDR3 is TGTGCCAGCAGTGAGGAGGAACTAGCGGGAGTCGATGAGCAGTTCTTC. This chain connects TRBV2 to TRBJ2-1; TRBD2 matches at 11 bases. The CDR3 totals 16 residues. Germline trimming cut 3 bases from V and 8 bases from J; bases unmatched to any gene: 9. The germline V gene has CDR1 SNHLY and CDR2 FYNNEI.

This sequence joins TRBV28 and TRBJ2-3, with 9 bases lining up with TRBD2. After removal of 3 bases from V and 0 bases from J, the junction contained 7 bases not matched to a gene. CDR1 MDHEN and CDR2 SYDVKM come from the germline V gene. The CDR3 totals 17 residues. The chain's CDR3 is CASSLGSTSGSTDTQYF. For the CDR3, the DNA is TGTGCCAGCAGTTTGGGTTCGACTAGCGGAAGCACAGATACGCAGTATTTT.

This clone was recorded only once. J is TRBJ1-2 and V is TRBV24-1; 7 nucleotides line up with TRBD1. Germline assignment: CDR1 KGHDR and CDR2 SFDVKD. The junction had 14 bases not matched to a gene; V was cut back by 6 bases and J by 8 bases. The CDR3 has 15 amino acids. In DNA form, the CDR3 reads TGTGCCACCAGTCCTCCGGGCGAGGGGGCTAAGGGCTACACCTTC. Amino acids: CATSPPGEGAKGYTF.

This chain links TRBV6-5 with TRBJ2-1; TRBD1 agrees at 9 bases. CDR1 and CDR2 from the germline V gene are MNHEY and SVGAGI. J lost 6 bases, V lost 1 base, and 4 bases had no gene match. The CDR3 has 15 amino acids. CDR3 amino acids: CASSYYRGRGNEQFF. DNA for the CDR3: TGTGCCAGCAGTTACTACAGGGGGCGGGGCAATGAGCAGTTCTTC.

This rearrangement joins TRBV7-2 to TRBJ2-5; D remains ambiguous. The CDR3 covers 12 residues. Looked up from germline, CDR1 is SGHTA and CDR2 is FQGNSA. V was cut by 5 bases and J by 5 bases, with 9 bases left in between. This chain's CDR3 is CASSPFRETQYF. The CDR3 coding sequence is TGTGCCAGCAGCCCTTTTCGGGAGACCCAGTACTTC.

V usage is TRBV11-2 and J usage is TRBJ1-4; D unclear. Germline V gene sequence: CDR1 SGHAT, CDR2 FQNNGV. There are 15 residues in the CDR3. V was pared by 5 bases and J by 3 bases, with 13 bases between. The DNA of the CDR3 is TGTGCCAGCAGCATAGGATCGGTATCTAATGAAAAACTGTTTTTT. The encoded protein is CASSIGSVSNEKLFF.

The chain recombines TRBV28 with TRBJ2-3; 8 bases align to TRBD2. V lost 7 bases, J lost 5 bases, and 11 bases stayed unmatched. The CDR3 is 15 amino acids. Germline CDR1 is MDHEN and CDR2 is SYDVKM. CDR3 bases: TGTGCCAGCAACACCGGGAGGGCTGGGGGAGATACGCAGTATTTT. Its protein product is CASNTGRAGGDTQYF.

V and J are TRBV11-2 and TRBJ2-5; 15 bases match TRBD2. This CDR3 comprises 17 residues. Germline V gene sequence: CDR1 SGHAT, CDR2 FQNNGV. Trimming took 4 bases from V and 5 from J; bases not matched to a gene: 8. The CDR3 sequence is CASSSGLAGGPRETQYF. The CDR3 DNA sequence: TGTGCCAGCAGCTCTGGACTAGCGGGAGGGCCCCGGGAGACCCAGTACTTC.

In the case of this clone: The junction and the germline gene differ at one end; a read error may be behind it. The chain links TRBV11-2 to TRBJ2-2; 8 bases align to TRBD2. Germline V gives CDR1 SGHAT, CDR2 FQNNGV. The CDR3 contains 15 residues. Written as DNA, the CDR3 is TGTGCCAGCAGTTTAGCGGGGAGGAACACCGGGGAGCTGTTTTTT. Its translation: CASSLAGRNTGELFF.

This clone was counted ten times or more. This chain links TRBV28 with TRBJ1-2; 8 nucleotides agree with TRBD1. Trimming at V came to 6 bases and at J to 0 bases, leaving 12 bases not matched to a gene. The CDR3 runs to 17 residues. CDR1 and CDR2 (germline): MDHEN, SYDVKM. In DNA form, the CDR3 reads TGTGCCAGCAGCTGGACCGAGACAGGGGCCACTAACTATGGCTACACCTTC. Translated, it gives CASSWTETGATNYGYTF.

The chain's CDR3 is CASSYPGGALGRPNLLHF. DNA of the CDR3: TGTGCCAGCAGTTACCCGGGAGGGGCCCTGGGACGTCCAAATCTCCTCCACTTT. J is TRBJ1-6 and V is TRBV6-2 or TRBV6-3, with a possible D match to TRBD1 (5 bases). Germline V gene data show CDR1 as MNHEY and CDR2 as SVGEGT. CDR3 length equals 18 residues. Trimming pared 2 bases from V and 15 bases from J, leaving 29 bases between.

The chain uses TRBV5-4 and TRBJ2-2, with 11 bases identical to TRBD2. The germline gives CDR1 SGHNT, CDR2 YYREEE (reference sequence). V was clipped by 4 bases and J by 6 bases; unmatched bases: 8. The CDR3 consists of 16 residues. The CDR3 is CASSELAGVGPGELFF. The CDR3 DNA reads TGTGCCAGCAGCGAACTAGCGGGAGTTGGCCCCGGGGAGCTGTTTTTT.

CDR3 sequence (DNA): TGTGCCAGCAGCCCGGGGAGGGGTTTAAGGACTGAAGCTTTCTTT. It encodes CASSPGRGLRTEAFF. The chain uses TRBV11-3 and TRBJ1-1; tentatively, D is TRBD1 (5 bases). With 5 bases removed from V and 5 bases from J, the gap between germline ends came to 18 bases. The germline V gene encodes CDR1 SGHNT and CDR2 YENEEA. CDR3 length: 15 residues. The whole variable domain, remainder taken from reference TRBV11-3 and TRBJ1-1, is EAGVVQSPRYKIIEKKQPVAFWCNPISGHNTLYWYLQNLGQGPELLIRYENEEAVDDSQLPKDRFSAERLKGVDSTLKIQPAELGDSAVYLCASSPGRGLRTEAFFGQGTRLTVV.